These T cell receptor beta chains were read from a single sample in a study of CXCR3-negative and CXCR3-positive naive CD8 T cells. TCRdb reprocessed the 5' RACE reads and keeps a single row for each CDR3 protein, giving no DNA. Reported are over 150,000 distinct CDR3 sequences; the ten largest clones contain about 0.48%. Source material: naive CXCR3+ CD8+ T cells from blood. These receptors all stem from a human donor in good health. Some clones in this sample may be carry-over from other donors' samples. CDR3s include the opening cysteine and the closing phenylalanine or tryptophan.

cdr3_aa: CASSLFGITSFSGNTIYF; v_call: TRBV12-3/TRBV12-4; j_call: TRBJ1-3
cdr3_aa: CASSSGRQNEQFF; v_call: TRBV13; j_call: TRBJ2-1
cdr3_aa: CASSFGTELYEQYF; v_call: TRBV7-6; j_call: TRBJ2-7
cdr3_aa: CASSLVGGTLSVEQYF; v_call: TRBV7-9; j_call: TRBJ2-7
cdr3_aa: CSVESGTGYEQFF; v_call: TRBV29-1; j_call: TRBJ2-1
cdr3_aa: CASSLRQEETQYF; v_call: TRBV12-3/TRBV12-4; j_call: TRBJ2-5
cdr3_aa: CATSRDQGGGTEAFF; v_call: TRBV15; j_call: TRBJ1-1
cdr3_aa: CASTDGQGGEQFF; v_call: TRBV19; j_call: TRBJ2-1
cdr3_aa: CASSQDLYNEQFF; v_call: TRBV3-1; j_call: TRBJ2-1
cdr3_aa: CSVAGASSYNEQFF; v_call: TRBV29-1; j_call: TRBJ2-1
cdr3_aa: CASSIGRDNFYNEQFF; v_call: TRBV13; j_call: TRBJ2-1
cdr3_aa: CASSSGLAGGSGQETQYF; v_call: TRBV5-4; j_call: TRBJ2-5
cdr3_aa: CSARDRTSVGTSGTDTQYF; v_call: TRBV20-1; j_call: TRBJ2-3
cdr3_aa: CASSLFGGRSPMYQETQYF; v_call: TRBV27; j_call: TRBJ2-5
cdr3_aa: CASSTGQGEGYTF; v_call: TRBV7-9; j_call: TRBJ1-2
cdr3_aa: CSVEDPDTYYGYTF; v_call: TRBV29-1; j_call: TRBJ1-2
cdr3_aa: CATSRAGNTGELFF; v_call: TRBV15; j_call: TRBJ2-2
cdr3_aa: CATSPELVQETQYF; v_call: TRBV15; j_call: TRBJ2-5
cdr3_aa: CASSLTSGGRLAKNIQYF; v_call: TRBV5-4; j_call: TRBJ2-4
cdr3_aa: CASSYLGGQASDTQYF; v_call: TRBV12-3/TRBV12-4; j_call: TRBJ2-3
cdr3_aa: CASSLAGRAGKNIQYF; v_call: TRBV11-3; j_call: TRBJ2-4
cdr3_aa: CASSQAGTDRYEQYF; v_call: TRBV4-2; j_call: TRBJ2-7
cdr3_aa: CASSLQGTEAFF; v_call: TRBV3-1; j_call: TRBJ1-1
cdr3_aa: CASSLTAGYNEQFF; v_call: TRBV27; j_call: TRBJ2-1
cdr3_aa: CASSQEWQDLTYEQYF; v_call: TRBV4-3; j_call: TRBJ2-7
cdr3_aa: CASSSSLVDEQFF; v_call: TRBV6-6; j_call: TRBJ2-1